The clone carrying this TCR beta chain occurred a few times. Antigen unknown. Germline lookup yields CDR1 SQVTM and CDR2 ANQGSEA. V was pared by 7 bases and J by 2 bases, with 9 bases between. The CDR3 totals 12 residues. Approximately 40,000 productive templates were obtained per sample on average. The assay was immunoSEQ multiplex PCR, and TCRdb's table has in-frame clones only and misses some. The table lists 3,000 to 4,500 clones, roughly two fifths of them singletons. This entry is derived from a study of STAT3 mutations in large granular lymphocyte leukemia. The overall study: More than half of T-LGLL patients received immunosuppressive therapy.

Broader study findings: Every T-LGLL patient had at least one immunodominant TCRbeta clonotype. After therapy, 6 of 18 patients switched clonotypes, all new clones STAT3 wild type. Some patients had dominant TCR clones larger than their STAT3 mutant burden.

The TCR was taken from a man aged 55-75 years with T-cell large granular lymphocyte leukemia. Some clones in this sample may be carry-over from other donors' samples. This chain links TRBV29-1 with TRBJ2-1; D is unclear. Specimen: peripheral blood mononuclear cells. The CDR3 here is CSASHPYNEQFF. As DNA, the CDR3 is TGCAGCGCGAGCCACCCCTACAATGAGCAGTTCTTC.